This T cell receptor (beta chain) was found in a study of OX40 agonist ivuxolimab in advanced cancers. Data came from immunoSEQ multiplex PCR; TCRdb stores just in-frame clones and leaves some out. The sample lists more than 45,000 clones; roughly 87% were seen once. Overall study findings and caveats: The study found among the lowest clonal expansion in partial responders at 0.1-3.0 mg/kg.

The CDR3 has 13 residues. V lost 2 bases and J lost 7, with 12 bases in between. Germline V gives CDR1 MNHNS, CDR2 SASEGT. Of note for this clone: Its antigen is still unknown.

This specimen was CD4+ or CD8+ T cells sorted from blood, taken in a trial of the OX40 agonist ivuxolimab. This chain joins TRBV6-1 and TRBJ2-7; no clear D gene. This TCR was sampled from an adult with an advanced solid tumor such as melanoma, head and neck, liver or kidney cancer. CDR3 sequence (DNA): TGTGCCAGCAGTGAATGGGTAGGGAAAGAGCAGTACTTC. It yields the protein CASSEWVGKEQYF.